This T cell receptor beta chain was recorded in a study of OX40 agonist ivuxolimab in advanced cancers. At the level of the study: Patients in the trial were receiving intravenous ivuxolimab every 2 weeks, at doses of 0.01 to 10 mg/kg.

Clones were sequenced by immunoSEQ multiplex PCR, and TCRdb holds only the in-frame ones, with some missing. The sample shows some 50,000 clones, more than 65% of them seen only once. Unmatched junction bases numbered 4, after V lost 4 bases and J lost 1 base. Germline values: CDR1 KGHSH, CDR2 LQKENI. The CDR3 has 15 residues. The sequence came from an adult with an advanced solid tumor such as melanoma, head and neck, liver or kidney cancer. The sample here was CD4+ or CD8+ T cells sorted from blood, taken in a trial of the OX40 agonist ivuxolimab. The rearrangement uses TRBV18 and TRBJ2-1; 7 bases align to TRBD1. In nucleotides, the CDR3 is TGTGCCAGCTCACTCTACAGGGGATCCTACAATGAGCAGTTCTTC. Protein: CASSLYRGSYNEQFF. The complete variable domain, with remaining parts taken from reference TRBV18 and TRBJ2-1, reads NAGVMQNPRHLVRRRGQEARLRCSPMKGHSHVYWYRQLPEEGLKFMVYLQKENIIDESGMPKERFSAEFPKEGPSILRIQQVVRGDSAAYFCASSLYRGSYNEQFFGPGTRLTVL.